Below are 15 T cell receptor beta chains sequenced from a single sample in a study of cytomegalovirus exposure and HLA in healthy donors. PCR amplification relied on 60 Vbeta primers (plus 13 Jbeta primers). Assay used: immunoSEQ multiplex PCR; TCRdb lists only in-frame clones, some missing. This sample has 240,000 or so clones, with over 80% found just once. Sequenced input: PBMCs. These receptors were collected from a woman in her thirties or forties in good health and CMV-seropositive.

This clone turned up a few times. The rearrangement uses TRBV30 and TRBJ2-5, with 11 bases that match TRBD2. The CDR3 contains 14 residues. With V trimmed by 5 bases and J by 5 bases, 7 bases remained unmatched. CDR1 GTSNPN and CDR2 SVGIG come from the germline V gene (reference sequence). The CDR3 sequence is CAWSGTSGYETQYF. The CDR3 bases are TGTGCCTGGTCCGGGACTAGCGGTTACGAGACCCAGTACTTC.

This CDR3 reads CASSLELAVYNEQFF. Written as DNA, the CDR3 is TGTGCCAGCAGCTTAGAACTAGCGGTCTACAATGAGCAGTTCTTC. The chain has TRBV7-2 and TRBJ2-1; 8 bases are a match to TRBD2. V shed 1 base, J shed 3 bases, and the junction held 2 bases outside the gene matches. The CDR3 length is 15 residues. In germline, CDR1 is SGHTA, CDR2 FQGNSA.

The chain recombines TRBV5-1 with TRBJ2-2; possible D gene TRBD1, 6 bases. The CDR3 contains 16 residues. Germline V gives CDR1 SGHRS, CDR2 YFSETQ. V lost 3 bases to trimming and J lost 4 bases, with 16 bases between them. The CDR3 DNA reads as TGCGCCAGCAGCTCGAACAGGGCCCGCGGCACCGGGGAGCTGTTTTTT. It yields the protein CASSSNRARGTGELFF.

CDR3 in DNA: TGTGCCAGCAGCTTGGTGGGTTCGGGGACAGGTGTTAATGAGCAGTTCTTC. Protein product: CASSLVGSGTGVNEQFF. The chain uses TRBV5-6 and TRBJ2-1; 8 nucleotides align to TRBD1. CDR3 length: 17 residues. The V gene end was trimmed by 0 bases and the J gene end by 7 bases; junction bases not matched to a gene: 12. Looked up from germline, CDR1 is SGHDT and CDR2 is YYEEEE.

The chain employs TRBV2 and TRBJ1-5; 7 bases match TRBD1. CDR3 size: 19 residues. Germline V gene sequence: CDR1 SNHLY, CDR2 FYNNEI. J gave up 1 base and V 3 bases, and 15 bases lay outside the gene matches. CDR3 sequence: CASSDGGRGTWRSNQPQHF. CDR3 sequence (DNA): TGTGCCAGCAGTGATGGGGGCAGGGGGACCTGGCGCAGCAATCAGCCCCAGCATTTT.

The chain recombines TRBV4-3 with TRBJ2-3, with TRBD2 identical over 11 bases. The CDR3 contains 15 residues. From germline, CDR1 is LGHNA and CDR2 YSLEER. V gave up 3 bases and J gave up 7 bases; unmatched junction bases: 6. CDR3 amino acids: CASSHDSGGAYTQYF. The CDR3 DNA reads as TGCGCCAGCAGCCACGATAGCGGGGGGGCATATACGCAGTATTTT.

The V call is TRBV7-3, the J call TRBJ2-5, with D possibly being TRBD1 (5 bases). Trimming cost V 5 bases and J 5 bases, with 12 bases left between them. This CDR3 is built from 13 residues. Per the germline V gene, CDR1 is SGHTA and CDR2 is FQGTGA. The CDR3 is CASSPGSPETQYF. In DNA, the CDR3 is TGTGCCAGCAGCCCAGGGTCCCCGGAGACCCAGTACTTC.

This chain connects TRBV7-2 to TRBJ2-1; the D is unclear. V was shortened by 1 base and J by 9 bases, with 10 bases between the two germline ends. Germline CDR1 is SGHTA and CDR2 is FQGNSA. The CDR3 is made up of 13 amino acids. The CDR3 bases are TGTGCCAGCAGCTTAGGTCGGAGCTCTGAGCAGTTCTTC. This encodes CASSLGRSSEQFF.

This clone occurred once. V is TRBV19 and J is TRBJ1-5; 11 bases line up with TRBD1. CDR3 length: 17 amino acids. Germline trimming cut 6 bases from V and 0 bases from J; bases unmatched to any gene: 7. Germline CDR1 and CDR2: LNHDA and SQIVND (reference sequence). CDR3 protein: CASRRGTGGYSNQPQHF. The CDR3 DNA is TGTGCCAGTAGGCGCGGGACAGGGGGTTATAGCAATCAGCCCCAGCATTTT.

This chain uses TRBV6-1 with TRBJ1-4, with D unresolved. This CDR3 has 13 amino acids. Germline V gene data show CDR1 as MNHNS and CDR2 as SASEGT. V gave up 11 bases and J gave up 0 bases, with 10 bases separating them. The CDR3, as DNA: TGTGCCCGTTGGCTTGCAACTAATGAAAAACTGTTTTTT. Protein: CARWLATNEKLFF.

This chain connects TRBV4-1 to TRBJ2-7; TRBD2 aligns across 7 bases. The junction had 7 bases not matched to a gene; V was cut back by 7 bases and J by 1 base. Per the germline V gene, CDR1 is MGHRA and CDR2 is YSYEKL. This CDR3 has 14 residues. CDR3 amino acids: CASKLGTTSYEQYF. CDR3 nucleotide sequence: TGCGCCAGCAAACTCGGGACTACTTCCTACGAGCAGTACTTC.

CDR3 in DNA: TGCGCCAGCAGCCAAGTAAGGGGCAATATCGGGGAGCTGTTTTTT. This sequence encodes CASSQVRGNIGELFF. V usage is TRBV4-3 and J usage is TRBJ2-2; possible D gene TRBD1, 5 bases. CDR1 is LGHNA, CDR2 YSLEER, per germline. This CDR3 spans 15 amino acids. The V and J ends lost 1 base and 7 bases respectively, with 13 bases between them.

This clone was detected a few times. The V gene is TRBV4-3, the J gene TRBJ1-2; D unclear. This CDR3 has 16 amino acids. Trimming stripped 2 bases from V and 1 base from J, with 14 bases between. Germline CDR1 reads LGHNA; CDR2 reads YSLEER. The CDR3 bases are TGCGCCAGCAGCCAAATACGGGCGGGAAGTAACTATGGCTACACCTTC. As protein: CASSQIRAGSNYGYTF.

The chain employs TRBV7-2 and TRBJ2-5, with 8 bases that match TRBD2. The V gene's germline CDR1 is SGHTA and CDR2 FQGNSA. Trimming took 3 bases from V and 5 from J; bases not matched to a gene: 8. There are 15 residues in the CDR3. CDR3 region: CASSFFGTRDETQYF. CDR3 in DNA: TGTGCCAGCAGCTTTTTCGGGACTAGGGATGAGACCCAGTACTTC.

The J gene is TRBJ2-2, the V gene TRBV18; 7 bases match TRBD1. This CDR3 spans 16 amino acids. Looked up from germline, CDR1 is KGHSH and CDR2 is LQKENI. Germline trimming cut 3 bases from V and 0 bases from J; bases unmatched to any gene: 4. The CDR3 sequence: CASSPQGVANTGELFF. The CDR3 region has the DNA TGTGCCAGCTCACCGCAGGGGGTCGCGAACACCGGGGAGCTGTTTTTT.